This T cell receptor beta chain was observed in a study of T cells after yellow fever vaccination. TCRdb reprocessed the 5' RACE reads with MiXCR, giving one entry per CDR3 protein. The table lists 25,000 or so distinct CDR3 sequences, 4.5% of them singletons. This clonotype was detected ten times or more. The material sequenced was PBMCs, either bulk or a sorted T-cell subset (CD4+, CD8+, memory, or dextramer-sorted; not recorded which), taken on the day of the yellow fever booster vaccination. This receptor was obtained from a man aged 18 to 29 who received the YFV17D yellow fever vaccine.

The CDR3, as DNA: TGTGCCAGCAGGACAGTTAATCAGCCCCAGCATTTT. Its translation is CASRTVNQPQHF. This chain joins TRBV6-2 or TRBV6-3 and TRBJ1-5; TRBD1 might be the D (5 bases). Germline V gene data show CDR1 as MNHEY and CDR2 as SVGEGT. V lost 6 bases, J lost 4 bases, and 7 bases lay in between. The CDR3 totals 12 residues.